This note documents a single T cell receptor (beta chain) sequence. The CDR3 sequence is 16 residues long. Germline CDR1 and CDR2: MNHEY and SVGEGT. The V end was cut by 5 bases, the J end by 3 bases, with 20 bases between. The record originates from a study of T-cell reconstitution after alpha-beta-depleted transplantation in children. For TCRbeta, the library was prepared with unique molecular identifiers. TCRdb reanalysed the PCR reads using MiXCR and keeps one entry per CDR3 protein. The table includes about 500,000 distinct CDR3 sequences, roughly 33% detected once. The sequencing here drew on PBMCs from the stem cell graft donor, taken from the stem cell graft. This sequence joins TRBV6-2 or TRBV6-3 and TRBJ2-7; a weak D match, TRBD2 (5 bases). This clonotype originated in a human donor who donated a stem cell graft to a child with aplastic anemia. The CDR3 coding sequence is TGTGCCAGCAGTCGACTACCCGACGGACGAGACTACGAGCAGTACTTC. It yields the protein CASSRLPDGRDYEQYF.